This T cell receptor (beta chain) was captured by sequencing in a study of brain T cells in children with intractable seizures. This clone has only one observation. The length of the CDR3 is 12 residues. Trimming removed 8 bases from V and 4 bases from J, with 11 bases in between. CDR1 is SNHLY, CDR2 FYNNEI, per germline. Clones were read by immunoSEQ multiplex PCR, and TCRdb kept only the in-frame ones, dropping some. The repertoire holds 300,000 to 400,000 clones, about 93% seen once, with roughly 5.8% in the top ten. Noted time point: blood from clinic visit 5 months post-surgery; TSC patient then seizure free.

Sequenced here: peripheral blood, sampled roughly 5 months after surgery. The receptor was isolated from a boy younger than two with tuberous sclerosis and intractable seizures. The chain links TRBV2 to TRBJ1-2, with D maybe TRBD1 (5 bases). DNA for the CDR3: TGTGCCAGCTTAGGCACAGGCTATGGCTACACCTTC. It codes for CASLGTGYGYTF.